The 9 T cell receptor beta chains below were found in one sample sequenced in a study of cytomegalovirus exposure and HLA in healthy donors. Researchers ran the PCR with 60 Vbeta and 13 Jbeta primers. Profiled with immunoSEQ multiplex PCR; TCRdb holds only in-frame clones, not every one. The sample has some 120,000 clones; roughly three quarters are singletons. Sequencing used PBMCs. The receptors derive from a man aged 30-40 years in good health and CMV-seropositive.

The chain links TRBV7-8 to TRBJ2-1; 7 bases are a match to TRBD1. Germline loops: CDR1 SGHVS, CDR2 FQNEAQ. CDR3 size: 15 residues. With 4 bases clipped from V and 8 bases from J, the junction kept 11 bases outside the gene matches. The CDR3 loop is CASSSETGSSDEQFF. In nucleotides, the CDR3 is TGTGCCAGCAGCTCCGAGACAGGGTCGAGCGATGAGCAGTTCTTC.

The chain employs TRBV28 and TRBJ2-2; TRBD1 matches 7 bases. V dropped 4 bases and J dropped 7; count of bases not matched to a gene: 12. CDR3 length: 16 amino acids. Germline V gives CDR1 MDHEN, CDR2 SYDVKM. The CDR3 sequence: CASSSRRQGKDGELFF. In DNA, the CDR3 is TGTGCCAGCAGTTCCAGACGACAGGGAAAGGACGGGGAGCTGTTTTTT.

The chain couples TRBV29-1 to TRBJ1-2; TRBD1 aligns across 8 bases. CDR1 is SQVTM and CDR2 is ANQGSEA in the germline V gene. CDR3 length equals 13 residues. V was pared by 5 bases and J by 1 base, with 3 bases of the junction left unmatched. The CDR3 DNA sequence: TGCAGCGTTTCAGGGGGCTATAACTATGGCTACACCTTC. This gives the protein CSVSGGYNYGYTF.

In nucleotides, the CDR3 is TGTGCCAGCAGCCTCGGACTTTCCTACGAGCAGTACTTC. Translation: CASSLGLSYEQYF. The chain carries TRBV13 and TRBJ2-7; tentatively, D is TRBD2 (5 bases). The CDR3 totals 13 residues. CDR1 and CDR2 from the germline V gene are PRHDT and FYEKMQ (reference sequence). The V gene lost 5 bases and the J gene lost 1 base, with 9 bases spanning the gap. The full variable domain, its missing parts supplied by reference TRBV13 and TRBJ2-7, is AAGVIQSPRHLIKEKRETATLKCYPIPRHDTVYWYQQGPGQDPQFLISFYEKMQSDKGSIPDRFSAQQFSDYHSELNMSSLELGDSALYFCASSLGLSYEQYFGPGTRLTVT.

The chain couples TRBV11-2 to TRBJ2-3; TRBD1 agrees at 8 bases. Germline CDR1 and CDR2: SGHAT and FQNNGV. The CDR3 length is 15 residues. J lost 6 bases, V lost 5 bases, and 10 bases had no gene match. The CDR3 nucleotides are TGTGCCAGCAGCCAGCGGACAGGGTCTCCTGATACGCAGTATTTT. This translates into CASSQRTGSPDTQYF.

The rearrangement joins TRBV7-8 to TRBJ2-1; TRBD1 is a possible D gene (6 bases). Trimming left V 1 base short and J 6 bases short, with 16 bases between. The CDR3 has 16 amino acids. Germline values: CDR1 SGHVS, CDR2 FQNEAQ. The CDR3 DNA sequence: TGTGCCAGCAGCTTAGAACAGGCCAGGGGACGCAATGAGCAGTTCTTC. Its protein product is CASSLEQARGRNEQFF.

This clone has only one observation. The chain combines TRBV29-1 with TRBJ2-7; D not resolved. Germline lookup yields CDR1 SQVTM and CDR2 ANQGSEA. Trimming took 3 bases from V and 7 from J, leaving 10 bases between them. The CDR3 is made up of 11 amino acids. CDR3 loop: CSVDISREQYF. The CDR3 nucleotides read TGCAGCGTTGATATTTCGCGAGAGCAGTACTTC.

This chain uses TRBV19 with TRBJ1-1, with D maybe TRBD1 (5 bases). From germline, CDR1 is LNHDA and CDR2 SQIVND (reference sequence). With 7 bases removed from V and 11 bases from J, the gap between germline ends came to 17 bases. CDR3 size: 12 residues. CDR3 DNA: TGTGCCAGTACCTTCGGGGCGGGGTGGGCTTTCTTT. Its translation: CASTFGAGWAFF.

The rearrangement uses TRBV7-2 and TRBJ1-2, with no clear D. CDR3 length: 15 amino acids. V lost 0 bases and J lost 4, with 12 bases in between. Germline V CDR1 and CDR2: SGHTA, FQGNSA. The CDR3 sequence is CASSLALGKGYGYTF. The DNA of the CDR3 is TGTGCCAGCAGCTTAGCGCTCGGGAAGGGCTATGGCTACACCTTC.